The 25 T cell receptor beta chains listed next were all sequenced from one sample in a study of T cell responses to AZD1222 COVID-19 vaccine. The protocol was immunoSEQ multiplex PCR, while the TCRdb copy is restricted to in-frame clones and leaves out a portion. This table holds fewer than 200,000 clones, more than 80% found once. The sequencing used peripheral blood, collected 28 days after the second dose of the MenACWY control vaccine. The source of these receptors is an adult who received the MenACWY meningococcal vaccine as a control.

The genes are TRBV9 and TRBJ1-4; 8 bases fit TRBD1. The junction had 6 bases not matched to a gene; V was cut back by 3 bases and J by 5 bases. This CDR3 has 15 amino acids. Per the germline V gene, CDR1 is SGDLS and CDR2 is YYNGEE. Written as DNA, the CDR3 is TGTGCCAGCAGCGGCGGACAGGGACCAAATGAAAAACTGTTTTTT. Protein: CASSGGQGPNEKLFF.

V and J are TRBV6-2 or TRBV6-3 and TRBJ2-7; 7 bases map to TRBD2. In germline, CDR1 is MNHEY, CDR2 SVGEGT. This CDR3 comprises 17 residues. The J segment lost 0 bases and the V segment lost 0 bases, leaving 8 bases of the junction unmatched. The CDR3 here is CASSYSGRAGTSYEQYF. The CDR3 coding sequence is TGTGCCAGCAGTTACTCAGGCAGAGCGGGAACCTCCTACGAGCAGTACTTC.

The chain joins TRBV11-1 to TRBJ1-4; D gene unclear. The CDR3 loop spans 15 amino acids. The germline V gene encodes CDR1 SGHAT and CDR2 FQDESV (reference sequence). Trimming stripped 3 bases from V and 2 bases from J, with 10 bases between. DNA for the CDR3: TGTGCCAGCAGCTTCGGGGTTGCCACTAATGAAAAACTGTTTTTT. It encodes CASSFGVATNEKLFF.

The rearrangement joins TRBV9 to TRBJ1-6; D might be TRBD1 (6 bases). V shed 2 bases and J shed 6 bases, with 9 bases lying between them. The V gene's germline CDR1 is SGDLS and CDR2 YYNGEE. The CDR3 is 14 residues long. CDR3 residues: CASSVDSSNSPLHF. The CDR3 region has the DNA TGTGCCAGCAGCGTGGACAGTTCTAATTCACCCCTCCACTTT.

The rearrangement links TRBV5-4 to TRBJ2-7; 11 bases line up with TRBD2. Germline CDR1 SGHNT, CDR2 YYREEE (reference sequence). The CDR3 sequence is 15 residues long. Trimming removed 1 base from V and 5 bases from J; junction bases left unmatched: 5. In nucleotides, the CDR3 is TGTGCCAGCAGCTTGATGACTAGCGGGATTCACGAGCAGTACTTC. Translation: CASSLMTSGIHEQYF.

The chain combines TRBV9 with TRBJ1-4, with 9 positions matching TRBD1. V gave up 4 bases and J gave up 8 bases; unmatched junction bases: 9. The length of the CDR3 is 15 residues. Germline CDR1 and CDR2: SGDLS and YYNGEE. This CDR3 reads CASSPLGQGREKLFF. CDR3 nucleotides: TGTGCCAGCAGCCCACTGGGACAGGGTAGGGAAAAACTGTTTTTT.

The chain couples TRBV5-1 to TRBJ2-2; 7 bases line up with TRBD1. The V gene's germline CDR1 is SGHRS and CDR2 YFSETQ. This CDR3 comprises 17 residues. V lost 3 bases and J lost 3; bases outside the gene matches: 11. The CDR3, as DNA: TGCGCCAGCAGCTCTGGTAGGGGGCGCCCGGACACCGGGGAGCTGTTTTTT. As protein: CASSSGRGRPDTGELFF.

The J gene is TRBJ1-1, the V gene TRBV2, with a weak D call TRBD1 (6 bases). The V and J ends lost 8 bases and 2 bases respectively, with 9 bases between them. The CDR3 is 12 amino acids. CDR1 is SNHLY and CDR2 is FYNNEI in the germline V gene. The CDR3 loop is CASHRDNTEAFF. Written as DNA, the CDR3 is TGTGCCAGCCACAGGGACAACACTGAAGCTTTCTTT.

The CDR3 loop is CASSKLAGAHEQFF. The CDR3 DNA reads as TGTGCCAGCAGCAAACTAGCGGGAGCTCATGAGCAGTTCTTC. The chain uses TRBV11-2 and TRBJ2-1; the match to TRBD2 covers 11 bases. J gave up 8 bases and V 5 bases, and 5 bases lay outside the gene matches. The CDR3 runs 14 residues. CDR1 SGHAT and CDR2 FQNNGV come from the germline V gene.

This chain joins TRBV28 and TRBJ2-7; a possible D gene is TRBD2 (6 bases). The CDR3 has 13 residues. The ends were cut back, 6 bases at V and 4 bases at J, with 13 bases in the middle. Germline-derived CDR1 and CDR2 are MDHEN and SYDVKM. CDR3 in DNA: TGTGCCAGCAGAGTCCCAGGGAGGTACGAGCAGTACTTC. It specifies CASRVPGRYEQYF.

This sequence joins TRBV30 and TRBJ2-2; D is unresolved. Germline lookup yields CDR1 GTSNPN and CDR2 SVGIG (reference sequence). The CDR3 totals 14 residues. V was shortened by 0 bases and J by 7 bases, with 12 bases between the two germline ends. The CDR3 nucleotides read TGTGCCTGGAGTGTACAAGTGGGAAGCGGGGAGCTGTTTTTT. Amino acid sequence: CAWSVQVGSGELFF.

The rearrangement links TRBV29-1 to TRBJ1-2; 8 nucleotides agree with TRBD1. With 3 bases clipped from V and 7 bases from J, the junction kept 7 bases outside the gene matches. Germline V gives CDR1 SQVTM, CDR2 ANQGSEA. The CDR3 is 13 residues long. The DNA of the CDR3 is TGCAGCGTTGACGGACAGGGTGTGGTTGGCTACACCTTC. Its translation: CSVDGQGVVGYTF.

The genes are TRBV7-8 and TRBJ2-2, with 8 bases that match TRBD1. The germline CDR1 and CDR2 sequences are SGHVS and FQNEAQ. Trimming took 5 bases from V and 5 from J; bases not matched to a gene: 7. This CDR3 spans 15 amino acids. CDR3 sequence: CASSPLTGETGELFF. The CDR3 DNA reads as TGTGCCAGCAGCCCCCTGACAGGGGAGACCGGGGAGCTGTTTTTT.

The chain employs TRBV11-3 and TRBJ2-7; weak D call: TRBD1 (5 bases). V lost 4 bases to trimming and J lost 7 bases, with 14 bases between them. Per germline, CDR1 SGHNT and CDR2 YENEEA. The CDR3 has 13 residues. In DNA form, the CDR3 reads TGTGCCAGCAGCTGGGCAGGGCTTCTAGAGCAGTACTTC. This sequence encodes CASSWAGLLEQYF.

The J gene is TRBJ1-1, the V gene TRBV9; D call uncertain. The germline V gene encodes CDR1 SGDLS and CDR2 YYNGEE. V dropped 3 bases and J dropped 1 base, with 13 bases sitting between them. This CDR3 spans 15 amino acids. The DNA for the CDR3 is TGTGCCAGCAGCGCCAACCCCGGCGGGAACACTGAAGCTTTCTTT. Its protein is CASSANPGGNTEAFF.

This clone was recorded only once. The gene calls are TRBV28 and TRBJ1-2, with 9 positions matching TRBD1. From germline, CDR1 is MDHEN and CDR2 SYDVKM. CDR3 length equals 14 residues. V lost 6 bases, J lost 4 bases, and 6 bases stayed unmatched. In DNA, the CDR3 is TGTGCCAGCAGGCCAACAGGGGGCCGCTATGGCTACACCTTC. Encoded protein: CASRPTGGRYGYTF.

In DNA form, the CDR3 reads TGTGCCAGCAGTGAACCAGCGGGTCCCTCACATGATGAGCAGTTCTTC. It encodes CASSEPAGPSHDEQFF. This sequence joins TRBV6-1 and TRBJ2-1; TRBD2 might be the D (6 bases). Germline V gene data show CDR1 as MNHNS and CDR2 as SASEGT. V lost 2 bases, J lost 8 bases, and 19 bases lay in between. This CDR3 region has 16 residues.

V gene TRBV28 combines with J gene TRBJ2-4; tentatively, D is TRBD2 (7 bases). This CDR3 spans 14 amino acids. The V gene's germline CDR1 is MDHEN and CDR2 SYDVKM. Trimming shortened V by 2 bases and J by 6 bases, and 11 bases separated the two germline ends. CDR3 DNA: TGTGCCAGCAGTTTAACAGGGAGGGGAAACATTCAGTACTTC. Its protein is CASSLTGRGNIQYF.

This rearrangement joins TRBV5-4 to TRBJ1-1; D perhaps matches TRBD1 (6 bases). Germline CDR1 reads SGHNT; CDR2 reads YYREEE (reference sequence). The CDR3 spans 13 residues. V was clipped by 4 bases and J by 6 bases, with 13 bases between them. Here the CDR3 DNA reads TGTGCCAGCAGCCGGGGGGGCAGGGCTGAAGCTTTCTTT. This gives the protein CASSRGGRAEAFF. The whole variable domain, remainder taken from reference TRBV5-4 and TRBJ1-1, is ETGVTQSPTHLIKTRGQQVTLRCSSQSGHNTVSWYQQALGQGPQFIFQYYREEENGRGNFPPRFSGLQFPNYSSELNVNALELDDSALYLCASSRGGRAEAFFGQGTRLTVV.

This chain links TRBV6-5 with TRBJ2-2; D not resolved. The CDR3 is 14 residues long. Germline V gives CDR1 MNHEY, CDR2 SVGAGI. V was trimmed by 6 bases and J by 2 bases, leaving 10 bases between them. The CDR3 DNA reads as TGTGCCAGCAGAGAGAGCCAAAACACCGGGGAGCTGTTTTTT. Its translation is CASRESQNTGELFF.

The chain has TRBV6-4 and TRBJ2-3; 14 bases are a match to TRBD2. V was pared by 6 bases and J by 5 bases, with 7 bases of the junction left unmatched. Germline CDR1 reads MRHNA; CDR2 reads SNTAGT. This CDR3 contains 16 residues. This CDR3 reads CASSRTSGRPGDTQYF. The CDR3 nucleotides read TGTGCCAGCAGCCGGACTAGCGGGAGGCCTGGAGATACGCAGTATTTT.

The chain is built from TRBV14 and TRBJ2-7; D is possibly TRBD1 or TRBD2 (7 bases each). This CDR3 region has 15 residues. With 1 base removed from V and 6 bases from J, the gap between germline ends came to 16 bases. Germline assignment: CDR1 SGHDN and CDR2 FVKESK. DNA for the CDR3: TGTGCCAGCAGCCAAGTCCAGGGGGGAGGGAGCGAGCAGTACTTC. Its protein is CASSQVQGGGSEQYF.

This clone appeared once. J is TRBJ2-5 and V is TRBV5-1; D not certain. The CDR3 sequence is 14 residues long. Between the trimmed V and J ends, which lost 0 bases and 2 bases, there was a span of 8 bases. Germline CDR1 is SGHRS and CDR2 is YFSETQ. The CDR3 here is CASSLDIVQETQYF. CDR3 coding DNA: TGCGCCAGCAGCTTGGATATCGTACAAGAGACCCAGTACTTC.

CDR3 nucleotide sequence: TGCGCCAGCAGCTTGGGGGATCCGGGACAGGGCGTTCGGGCAGATACGCAGTATTTT. Translated, it gives CASSLGDPGQGVRADTQYF. The chain recombines TRBV5-1 with TRBJ2-3; 9 bases match TRBD1. The CDR3 loop spans 19 amino acids. Losses at the gene ends were 0 bases for V and 4 bases for J; bases not matched to a gene: 15. CDR1 and CDR2 (germline): SGHRS, YFSETQ.

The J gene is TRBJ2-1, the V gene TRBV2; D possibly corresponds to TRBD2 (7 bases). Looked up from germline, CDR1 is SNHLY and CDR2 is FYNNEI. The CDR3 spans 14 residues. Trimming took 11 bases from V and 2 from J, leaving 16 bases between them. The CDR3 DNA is TGTGCCCTCAGTAGGGGGGGGGCCTACAATGAGCAGTTCTTC. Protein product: CALSRGGAYNEQFF.